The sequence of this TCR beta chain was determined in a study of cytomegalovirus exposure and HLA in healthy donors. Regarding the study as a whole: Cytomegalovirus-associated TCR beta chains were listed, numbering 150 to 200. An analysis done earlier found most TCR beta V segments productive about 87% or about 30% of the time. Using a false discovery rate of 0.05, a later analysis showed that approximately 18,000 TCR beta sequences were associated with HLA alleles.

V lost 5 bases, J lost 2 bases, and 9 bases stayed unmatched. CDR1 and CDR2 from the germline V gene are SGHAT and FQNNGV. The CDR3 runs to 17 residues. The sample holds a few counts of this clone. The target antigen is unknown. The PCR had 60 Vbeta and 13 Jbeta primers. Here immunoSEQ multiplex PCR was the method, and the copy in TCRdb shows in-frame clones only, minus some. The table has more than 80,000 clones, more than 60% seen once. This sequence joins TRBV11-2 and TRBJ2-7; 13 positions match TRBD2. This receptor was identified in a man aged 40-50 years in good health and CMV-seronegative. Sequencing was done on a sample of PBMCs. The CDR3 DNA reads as TGTGCCAGCAGCAACCCCACTAGCGGGGGGGTGGCCTACGAGCAGTACTTC. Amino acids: CASSNPTSGGVAYEQYF.